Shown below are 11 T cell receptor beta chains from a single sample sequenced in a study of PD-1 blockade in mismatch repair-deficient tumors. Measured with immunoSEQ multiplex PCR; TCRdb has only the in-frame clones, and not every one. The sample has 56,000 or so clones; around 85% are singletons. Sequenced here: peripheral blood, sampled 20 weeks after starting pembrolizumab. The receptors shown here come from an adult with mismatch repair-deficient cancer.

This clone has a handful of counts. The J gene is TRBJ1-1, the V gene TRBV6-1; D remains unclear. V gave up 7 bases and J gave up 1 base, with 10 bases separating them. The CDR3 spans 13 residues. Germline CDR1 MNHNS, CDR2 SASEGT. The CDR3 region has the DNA TGTGCCAGCACCGTCGGAGGGAACACTGAAGCTTTCTTT. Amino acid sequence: CASTVGGNTEAFF.

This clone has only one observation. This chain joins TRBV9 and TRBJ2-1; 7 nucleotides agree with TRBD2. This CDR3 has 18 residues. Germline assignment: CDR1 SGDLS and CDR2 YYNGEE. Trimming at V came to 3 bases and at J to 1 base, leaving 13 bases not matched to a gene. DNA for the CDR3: TGTGCCAGCAGCGCCCACCCTGAACGGGGGGATTCCTACAATGAGCAGTTCTTC. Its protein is CASSAHPERGDSYNEQFF.

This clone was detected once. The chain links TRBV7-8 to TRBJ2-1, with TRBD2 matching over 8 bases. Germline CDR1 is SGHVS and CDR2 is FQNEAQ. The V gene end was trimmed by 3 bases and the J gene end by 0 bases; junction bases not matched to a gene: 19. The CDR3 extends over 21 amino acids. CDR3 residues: CASSFPRPGFGGRSSYNEQFF. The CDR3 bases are TGTGCCAGCAGCTTTCCCCGTCCAGGGTTTGGCGGGAGGAGCTCCTACAATGAGCAGTTCTTC.

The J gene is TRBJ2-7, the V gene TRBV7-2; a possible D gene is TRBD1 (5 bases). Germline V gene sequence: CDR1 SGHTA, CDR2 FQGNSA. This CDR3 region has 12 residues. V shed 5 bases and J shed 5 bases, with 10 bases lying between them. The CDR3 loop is CASSKMGHEQYF. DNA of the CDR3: TGTGCCAGCAGCAAGATGGGGCACGAGCAGTACTTC.

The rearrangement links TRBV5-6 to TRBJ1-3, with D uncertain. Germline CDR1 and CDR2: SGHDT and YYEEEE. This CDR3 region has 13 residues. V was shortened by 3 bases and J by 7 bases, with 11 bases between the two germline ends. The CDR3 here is CASSSTERNTIYF. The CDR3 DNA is TGTGCCAGCAGCTCGACGGAGAGGAACACCATATATTTT.

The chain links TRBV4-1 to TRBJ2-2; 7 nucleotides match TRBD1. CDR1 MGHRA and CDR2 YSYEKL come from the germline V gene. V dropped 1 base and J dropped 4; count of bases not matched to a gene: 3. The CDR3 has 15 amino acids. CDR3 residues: CASSQGQGSTGELFF. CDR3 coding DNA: TGCGCCAGCAGCCAAGGACAGGGTAGCACCGGGGAGCTGTTTTTT.

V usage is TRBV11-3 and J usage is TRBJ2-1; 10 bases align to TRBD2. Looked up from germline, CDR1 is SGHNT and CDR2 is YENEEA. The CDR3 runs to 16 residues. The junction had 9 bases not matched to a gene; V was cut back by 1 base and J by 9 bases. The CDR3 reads CASSLGASGRVGEQFF. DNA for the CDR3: TGTGCCAGCAGCTTAGGGGCTAGCGGGAGAGTAGGTGAGCAGTTCTTC. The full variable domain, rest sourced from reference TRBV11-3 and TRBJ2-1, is EAGVVQSPRYKIIEKKQPVAFWCNPISGHNTLYWYLQNLGQGPELLIRYENEEAVDDSQLPKDRFSAERLKGVDSTLKIQPAELGDSAVYLCASSLGASGRVGEQFFGPGTRLTVL.

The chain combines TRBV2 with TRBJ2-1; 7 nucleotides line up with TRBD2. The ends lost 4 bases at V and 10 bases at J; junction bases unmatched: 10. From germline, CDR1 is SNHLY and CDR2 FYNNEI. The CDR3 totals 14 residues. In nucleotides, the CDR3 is TGTGCCAGCAGTGTACTAGCGTATAGGATGGAGCAGTTCTTC. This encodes CASSVLAYRMEQFF.

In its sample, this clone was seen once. The CDR3 loop reads CASSSTQRRSEETQYF. The CDR3 DNA reads TGTGCCAGCAGCTCTACTCAAAGGAGGTCAGAGGAGACCCAGTACTTC. J is TRBJ2-5 and V is TRBV5-6; TRBD2 might be the D (5 bases). V dropped 3 bases and J dropped 5 bases, with 20 bases sitting between them. Germline values: CDR1 SGHDT, CDR2 YYEEEE. The CDR3 extends over 16 amino acids.

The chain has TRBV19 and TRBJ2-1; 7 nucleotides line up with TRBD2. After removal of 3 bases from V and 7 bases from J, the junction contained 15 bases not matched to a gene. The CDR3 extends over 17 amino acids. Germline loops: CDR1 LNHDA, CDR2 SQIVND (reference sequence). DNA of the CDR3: TGTGCCAGTAGTATTTTTTTGAGTGGGAGGGCCGGAAATGAGCAGTTCTTC. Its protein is CASSIFLSGRAGNEQFF.

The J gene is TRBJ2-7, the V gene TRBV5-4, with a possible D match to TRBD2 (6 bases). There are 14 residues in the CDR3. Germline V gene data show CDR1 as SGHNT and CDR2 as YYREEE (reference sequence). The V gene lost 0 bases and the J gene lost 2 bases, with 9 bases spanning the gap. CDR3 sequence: CASSLVGSPYEQYF. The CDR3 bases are TGTGCCAGCAGCTTGGTCGGGAGCCCCTACGAGCAGTACTTC.